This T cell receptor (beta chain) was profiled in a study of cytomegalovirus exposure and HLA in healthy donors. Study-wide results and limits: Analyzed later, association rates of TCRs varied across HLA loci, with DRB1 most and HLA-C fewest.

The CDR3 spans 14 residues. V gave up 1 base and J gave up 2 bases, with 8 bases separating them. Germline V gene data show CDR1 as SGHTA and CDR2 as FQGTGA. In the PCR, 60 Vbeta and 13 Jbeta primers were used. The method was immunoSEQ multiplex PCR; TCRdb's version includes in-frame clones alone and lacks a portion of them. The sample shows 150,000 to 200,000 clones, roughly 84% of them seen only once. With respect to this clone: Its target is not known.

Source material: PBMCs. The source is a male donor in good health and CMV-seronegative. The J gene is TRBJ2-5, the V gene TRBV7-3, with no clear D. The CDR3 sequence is CASSLNGVQETQYF. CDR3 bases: TGTGCCAGCAGCTTAAACGGAGTTCAAGAGACCCAGTACTTC.